This TCR beta chain was captured by sequencing in a study of molecular identifiers for immune sequencing clone quantification. V was trimmed by 0 bases and J by 7 bases, leaving 25 bases between them. Looked up from germline, CDR1 is DFQATT and CDR2 is SNEGSKA (reference sequence). CDR3 length: 17 amino acids. One entry per CDR3 protein, called by TCRdb with MiXCR from the PCR reads. The table has under 600,000 distinct CDR3 sequences, about 22% seen once. What was sequenced was naive CD8+ T cells from blood, with Jurkat cell RNA spiked in. Subset noted: FACS-sorted CD8+CD4-CCR7+CD45RA+ naive T cells. This chain uses TRBV20-1 with TRBJ2-7; possible D gene TRBD2, 6 bases. This clonotype was sampled from a human donor in good health. Some libraries in this study had Jurkat cell RNA spiked in. CDR3 sequence: CSARDLGGGTDTREQYF. The CDR3 DNA is TGCAGTGCTAGAGATTTAGGTGGGGGGACTGACACTCGAGAGCAGTACTTC.